This T cell receptor beta chain was sequenced during a study of T cells in Graves' hyperthyroidism and ophthalmopathy. Study-wide results and limits: Blood also held most thyroid clonotypes expanded beyond 0.001.

Points on this clonotype: Antigen unknown.

Inclusion characteristics of ophthalmopathy patients comprised a Clinical Activity Score of at least 3, a NOSPECS grade of at least 4, and duration under 3 months. RNA transcripts provided the source from which TCR beta CDR3 regions were amplified. HTBI primers were employed in a first-round RT-PCR of the TCR CDR3. TCRdb reprocessed the multiplex PCR reads with MiXCR, giving one entry per CDR3 protein. Here the sample spans about 610,000 distinct CDR3 sequences, more than 15% being singletons. Trimming left V 4 bases short and J 5 bases short, with 13 bases between. The CDR3 contains 13 residues. Germline lookup yields CDR1 SGHRS and CDR2 YFSETQ.

Input material: blood. The sequence was obtained from a woman aged 40 to 50 with Graves' ophthalmopathy. The gene calls are TRBV5-1 and TRBJ2-7, with D hard to call. The CDR3 region is CASSLSAIHEQYF. Written as DNA, the CDR3 is TGCGCCAGCAGCCTATCAGCCATCCACGAGCAGTACTTC.